This T cell receptor (beta chain) was documented in a study of a mutant IDH1 vaccine in newly diagnosed glioma. Looking at the study overall: Vaccine administration was initiated 4-6 weeks following radiotherapy alone, or with temozolomide cycles. Earlier treatment was radiotherapy, temozolomide, or both, with most getting both. Study findings and constraints: In 80% to 95% of patients, immune responses induced by the vaccine occurred.

The time point denotes: week 35, safety follow-up. One vaccine dose held 300 ug of mutant IDH1 20-mer peptide and came with topical imiquimod. In weeks 1, 3, 5, 7, 11, 15, 19 and 23, patients were immunized, eight times in all. With regard to this clone: Its antigen is not identified.

Assay used: immunoSEQ multiplex PCR; TCRdb lists only in-frame clones, some missing. The table records some 42,000 clones, 83% of them present only once. Germline CDR1 SGHDT, CDR2 YYEEEE. The germline V and J ends were trimmed by 4 bases and 2 bases, with 14 bases remaining between them. This CDR3 is built from 15 residues. The sequence was obtained from a woman between 45 and 60 years old with glioma. V is TRBV5-6 and J is TRBJ2-3, with TRBD2 as a possible D gene (5 bases). Sample: PBMCs, taken from a glioma patient whose treatment included an IDH1 peptide vaccine. The CDR3 protein is CASSPPPSSTDTQYF. As DNA, the CDR3 is TGTGCCAGCAGCCCGCCCCCTAGCTCCACAGATACGCAGTATTTT.